These 17 T cell receptor beta chains came from one sample sequenced in a study of coeliac disease. TCRdb's table, derived via immunoSEQ multiplex PCR, lists solely in-frame clones and lacks some. In the table there are several thousand clones, 72% of which are singletons. The specimen was lymphocytes from the gut lamina propria. The receptors originated from a man aged 18-30 years with celiac disease on a gluten-free diet.

This clone was seen a handful of times. This sequence joins TRBV12-5 and TRBJ1-5; D is unresolved. This CDR3 has 12 residues. The ends were cut back, 3 bases at V and 5 bases at J, with 5 bases in the middle. Germline CDR1 reads LGHNT; CDR2 reads FRNRAP. CDR3 in amino acids: CASGFNDQPQHF. In DNA, the CDR3 is TGTGCTAGTGGTTTTAATGATCAGCCCCAGCATTTT.

This clone was counted only a few times. The rearrangement joins TRBV28 to TRBJ2-6; D gene uncertain. Trimming removed 7 bases from V and 4 bases from J, with 5 bases in between. The CDR3 extends over 12 amino acids. Germline CDR1 and CDR2: MDHEN and SYDVKM. The CDR3 protein is CASNGGANVLTF. The CDR3 nucleotides read TGTGCCAGCAACGGGGGGGCCAACGTCCTGACTTTC.

This chain links TRBV5-1 with TRBJ1-1; D gene unclear. With 2 bases removed from V and 4 bases from J, the gap between germline ends came to 12 bases. Per the germline V gene, CDR1 is SGHRS and CDR2 is YFSETQ. The CDR3 loop spans 14 amino acids. Written as DNA, the CDR3 is TGCGCCAGCAGCTTCCAACATGGCGGCACTGAAGCTTTCTTT. Its protein product is CASSFQHGGTEAFF.

This clone was seen more than once but under ten times. J is TRBJ2-1 and V is TRBV7-3; a possible D gene is TRBD1 (5 bases). Germline CDR1 SGHTA, CDR2 FQGTGA. V lost 5 bases and J 4 bases, leaving 15 bases between the germline ends. The CDR3 spans 15 residues. CDR3 in DNA: TGTGCCAGCAGCCCCCGACAGAAGACTTACAATGAGCAGTTCTTC. Amino acids: CASSPRQKTYNEQFF.

The chain joins TRBV19 to TRBJ1-2, with a weak D call TRBD1 (5 bases). This CDR3 comprises 13 residues. Germline-derived CDR1 and CDR2 are LNHDA and SQIVND (reference sequence). Between the trimmed V and J ends, which lost 4 bases and 2 bases, there was a span of 8 bases. The CDR3 is CASSRDWNYGYTF. CDR3 nucleotides: TGTGCCAGTAGTAGGGACTGGAACTATGGCTACACCTTC.

This clone has a handful of counts. The chain carries TRBV6-4 and TRBJ1-1; tentative D call: TRBD1 (6 bases). CDR1 is MRHNA and CDR2 is SNTAGT in the germline V gene. The V end lost 6 bases, the J end lost 1 base, and 9 bases lay between the germline ends. This CDR3 is 13 amino acids long. The CDR3 DNA reads as TGTGCCAGCAGATACAGGGAGAACACTGAAGCTTTCTTT. This translates into CASRYRENTEAFF.

V and J are TRBV12-5 and TRBJ2-1; 9 nucleotides align to TRBD2. The CDR3 contains 15 residues. Unmatched junction bases numbered 2, after V lost 3 bases and J lost 2 bases. CDR1 LGHNT and CDR2 FRNRAP come from the germline V gene. The CDR3 DNA reads TGTGCTAGTGGTTTCCGACTAGCGGCCTACAATGAGCAGTTCTTC. Translation: CASGFRLAAYNEQFF.

The chain has TRBV7-2 and TRBJ2-4, with 10 bases matching TRBD1. The CDR3 extends over 11 amino acids. Losses at the gene ends were 5 bases for V and 16 bases for J; bases not matched to a gene: 5. Per the germline V gene, CDR1 is SGHTA and CDR2 is FQGNSA. The CDR3: CASSPGQGKYF. The CDR3 DNA sequence: TGTGCCAGCAGCCCGGGACAGGGGAAATACTTC.

A few counts support this clone. CDR3 coding DNA: TGTGCCAGCAGCTCCGCGGGGGGGAAGTTCTTC. Residues: CASSSAGGKFF. The chain is built from TRBV7-9 and TRBJ2-1, with 9 positions matching TRBD2. This CDR3 is built from 11 residues. V lost 4 bases, J lost 14 bases, and 3 bases stayed unmatched. Germline loops: CDR1 SEHNR, CDR2 FQNEAQ (reference sequence).

This clone was counted a few times. The CDR3 region is CASSEVPGTQYF. CDR3 nucleotides: TGTGCCAGCAGTGAAGTCCCAGGTACGCAGTATTTT. The V call is TRBV6-1, the J call TRBJ2-3; no firm D call. Trimming pared 1 base from V and 8 bases from J, leaving 7 bases between. CDR1 and CDR2 from the germline V gene are MNHNS and SASEGT. The CDR3 consists of 12 residues.

This chain joins TRBV29-1 and TRBJ1-2; D might be TRBD1 (6 bases). CDR1 and CDR2 (germline): SQVTM, ANQGSEA. The CDR3 spans 14 residues. Trimming stripped 3 bases from V and 4 bases from J, with 15 bases between. CDR3 bases: TGCAGCGTTGACCCCGGGAAGGGGGTCTATGGCTACACCTTC. It translates to CSVDPGKGVYGYTF.

This chain uses TRBV4-3 with TRBJ1-3; D gene uncertain. There are 14 residues in the CDR3. Trimming took off 0 bases at V and 0 bases at J, with 3 bases between the two ends. CDR1 and CDR2 (germline): LGHNA, YSLEER. The CDR3 region has the DNA TGCGCCAGCAGCCAAGACCGCTCTGGAAACACCATATATTTT. It codes for CASSQDRSGNTIYF.

V usage is TRBV7-6 and J usage is TRBJ1-2; D uncertain. Between the trimmed V and J ends, which lost 5 bases and 2 bases, there was a span of 15 bases. Germline V lookup: CDR1 SGHVS, CDR2 FNYEAQ. CDR3 length equals 15 residues. CDR3 sequence: CASSISSDRNYGYTF. The CDR3 DNA reads as TGTGCCAGCAGCATCTCATCCGATAGAAACTATGGCTACACCTTC.

Only one count was recorded for this clone. This chain connects TRBV28 to TRBJ2-3; no clear D. The CDR3 has 16 amino acids. Germline CDR1 MDHEN, CDR2 SYDVKM. V was cut by 2 bases and J by 5 bases, with 17 bases left in between. CDR3 coding DNA: TGTGCCAGCAGTTTAGGGCCGTTAGTTGTGGAAGATACGCAGTATTTT. This gives the protein CASSLGPLVVEDTQYF.

This clone was seen a handful of times. V and J are TRBV4-2 and TRBJ1-3; D unresolved. This CDR3 region has 17 residues. V was clipped by 1 base and J by 0 bases, with 13 bases between them. Looked up from germline, CDR1 is LGHNA and CDR2 is YNFKEQ. CDR3 protein: CASSQALYFSSGNTIYF. CDR3 nucleotide sequence: TGTGCCAGCAGCCAAGCCCTTTATTTCAGCTCTGGAAACACCATATATTTT.

This chain links TRBV11-2 with TRBJ2-3; the match to TRBD2 covers 7 bases. This CDR3 is built from 16 residues. Germline CDR1 and CDR2: SGHAT and FQNNGV. J lost 5 bases, V lost 3 bases, and 11 bases had no gene match. The CDR3 region has the DNA TGTGCCAGCAGCTTTCCCCCGGGGGGTTGGGGAGATACGCAGTATTTT. Protein product: CASSFPPGGWGDTQYF. The entire variable domain, with the rest obtained from reference TRBV11-2 and TRBJ2-3, is as follows: EAGVAQSPRYKIIEKRQSVAFWCNPISGHATLYWYQQILGQGPKLLIQFQNNGVVDDSQLPKDRFSAERLKGVDSTLKIQPAKLEDSAVYLCASSFPPGGWGDTQYFGPGTRLTVL.

The gene calls are TRBV5-1 and TRBJ1-4, with 7 nucleotides matching TRBD1. V was pared by 3 bases and J by 2 bases, with 13 bases of the junction left unmatched. The CDR3 runs 18 residues. Germline CDR1 reads SGHRS; CDR2 reads YFSETQ. DNA for the CDR3: TGCGCCAGCAGCTATTATATCAACAGGGGCACGACTAATGAAAAACTGTTTTTT. As protein: CASSYYINRGTTNEKLFF.